This T cell receptor beta chain appears in the sequencing data of a study of T cell repertoires in cytomegalovirus infection. The wider study: Indicated by public TCR beta signatures were CMV infection and matching HLA type.

Findings and caveats of the study: Identification of carriers of CMV plus the relevant HLA was performed using cumulative public TCR beta family frequency. HLA-C-restricted CMV clonotypes gave the most frequent clonotype in two of eight donors.

TCRdb independently ran MiXCR on the reads; one entry per CDR3 protein. The repertoire holds fewer than 250,000 distinct CDR3 sequences, with approximately 22% as singletons. This clonotype was seen many times. No antigen is known for it. The receptor's source is a human donor in good health (CMV status not recorded). Some clones in this sample may be carry-over from other donors' samples. Sample: CD8+ T cells from PBMCs.

CDR3 amino acids: CASSFSRDNQPQHF. The CDR3 nucleotides are TGTGCCAGCAGTTTCTCCAGAGACAATCAGCCCCAGCATTTT. This sequence joins TRBV28 and TRBJ1-5; D remains unclear. V was clipped by 3 bases and J by 3 bases, with 9 bases between them. The germline gives CDR1 MDHEN, CDR2 SYDVKM. There are 14 residues in the CDR3.